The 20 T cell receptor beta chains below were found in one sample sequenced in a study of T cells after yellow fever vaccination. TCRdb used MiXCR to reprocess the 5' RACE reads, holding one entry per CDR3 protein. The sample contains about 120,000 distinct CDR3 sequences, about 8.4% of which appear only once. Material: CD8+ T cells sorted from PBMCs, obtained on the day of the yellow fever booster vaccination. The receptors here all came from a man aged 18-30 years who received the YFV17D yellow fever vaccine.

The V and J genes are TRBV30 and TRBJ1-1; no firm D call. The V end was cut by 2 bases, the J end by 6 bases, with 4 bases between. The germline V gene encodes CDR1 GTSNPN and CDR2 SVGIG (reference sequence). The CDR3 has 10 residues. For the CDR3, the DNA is TGTGCCTGGAGTAGAGCTGAAGCTTTCTTT. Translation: CAWSRAEAFF.

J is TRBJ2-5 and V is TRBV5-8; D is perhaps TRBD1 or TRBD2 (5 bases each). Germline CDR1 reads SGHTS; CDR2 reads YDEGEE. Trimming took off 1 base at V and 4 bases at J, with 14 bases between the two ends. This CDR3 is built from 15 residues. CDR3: CASSLISRAGETQYF. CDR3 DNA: TGTGCCAGCAGCTTGATCAGCAGGGCGGGAGAGACCCAGTACTTC.

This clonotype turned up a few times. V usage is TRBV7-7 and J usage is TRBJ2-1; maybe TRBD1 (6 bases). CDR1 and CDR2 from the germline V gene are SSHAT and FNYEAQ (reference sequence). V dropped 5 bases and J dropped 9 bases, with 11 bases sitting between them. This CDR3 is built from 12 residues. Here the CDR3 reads CASSTIGGEQFF. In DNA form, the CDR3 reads TGTGCCAGCAGCACAATAGGGGGTGAGCAGTTCTTC.

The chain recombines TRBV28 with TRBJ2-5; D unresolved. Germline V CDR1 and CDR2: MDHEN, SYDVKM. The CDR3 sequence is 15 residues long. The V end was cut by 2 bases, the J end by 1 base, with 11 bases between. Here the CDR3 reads CASSLGVQVQETQYF. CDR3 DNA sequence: TGTGCCAGCAGTTTAGGGGTGCAGGTCCAAGAGACCCAGTACTTC.

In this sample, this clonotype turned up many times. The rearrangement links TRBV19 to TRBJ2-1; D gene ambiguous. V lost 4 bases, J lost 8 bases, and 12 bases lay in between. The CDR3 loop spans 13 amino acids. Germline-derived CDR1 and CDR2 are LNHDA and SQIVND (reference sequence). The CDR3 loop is CASSRRSTDEQFF. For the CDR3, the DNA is TGTGCCAGTAGTAGGCGGTCTACGGATGAGCAGTTCTTC.

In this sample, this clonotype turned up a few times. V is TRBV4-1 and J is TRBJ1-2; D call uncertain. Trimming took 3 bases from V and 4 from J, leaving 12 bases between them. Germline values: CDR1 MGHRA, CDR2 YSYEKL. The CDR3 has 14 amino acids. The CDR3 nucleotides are TGCGCCAGCAGCCAGGACCCGAGGGTCTATGGCTACACCTTC. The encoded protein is CASSQDPRVYGYTF.

In nucleotides, the CDR3 is TGCAGTGCCCCCCGGACAGGAGGGGGCTATGGCTACACCTTC. Protein: CSAPRTGGGYGYTF. The genes are TRBV20-1 and TRBJ1-2, with 7 bases that match TRBD1. This CDR3 spans 14 amino acids. V shed 6 bases, J shed 4 bases, and the junction held 11 bases outside the gene matches. Germline loops: CDR1 DFQATT, CDR2 SNEGSKA (reference sequence).

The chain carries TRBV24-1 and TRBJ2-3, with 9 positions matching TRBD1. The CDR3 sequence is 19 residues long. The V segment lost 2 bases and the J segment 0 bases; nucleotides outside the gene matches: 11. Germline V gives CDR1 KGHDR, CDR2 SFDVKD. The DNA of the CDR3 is TGTGCCACCAGTGATTCCGCCGGGACAGGGTCGGGCAGCACAGATACGCAGTATTTT. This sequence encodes CATSDSAGTGSGSTDTQYF.

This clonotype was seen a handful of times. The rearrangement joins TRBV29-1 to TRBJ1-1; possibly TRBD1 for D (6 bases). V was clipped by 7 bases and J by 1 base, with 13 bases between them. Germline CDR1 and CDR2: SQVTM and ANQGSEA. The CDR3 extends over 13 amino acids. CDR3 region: CSAVDRSNTEAFF. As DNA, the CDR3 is TGCAGCGCCGTGGACAGATCGAACACTGAAGCTTTCTTT.

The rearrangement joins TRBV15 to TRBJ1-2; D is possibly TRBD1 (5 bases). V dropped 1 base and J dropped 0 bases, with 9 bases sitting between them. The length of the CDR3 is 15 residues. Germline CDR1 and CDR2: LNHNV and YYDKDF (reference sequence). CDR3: CATSRVGVANYGYTF. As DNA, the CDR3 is TGTGCCACCAGCAGAGTAGGGGTTGCTAACTATGGCTACACCTTC.

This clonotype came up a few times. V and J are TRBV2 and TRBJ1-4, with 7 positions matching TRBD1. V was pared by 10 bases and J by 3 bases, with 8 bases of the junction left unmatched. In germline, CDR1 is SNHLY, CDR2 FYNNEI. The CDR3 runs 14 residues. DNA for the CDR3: TGTGCCACCACGGAGGGGGCGGCTAATGAAAAACTGTTTTTT. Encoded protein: CATTEGAANEKLFF.

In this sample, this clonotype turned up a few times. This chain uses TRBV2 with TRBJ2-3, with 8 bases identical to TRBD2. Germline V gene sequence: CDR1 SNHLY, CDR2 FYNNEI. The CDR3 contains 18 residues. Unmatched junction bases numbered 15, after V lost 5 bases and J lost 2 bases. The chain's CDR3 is CASSPSGGPNYDTDTQYF. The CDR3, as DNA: TGTGCCAGCAGTCCCAGCGGGGGCCCCAATTATGACACAGATACGCAGTATTTT.

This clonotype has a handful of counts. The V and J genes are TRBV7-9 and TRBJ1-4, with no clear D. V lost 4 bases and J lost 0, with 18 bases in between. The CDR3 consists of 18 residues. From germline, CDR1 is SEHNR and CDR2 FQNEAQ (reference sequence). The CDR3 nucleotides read TGTGCCAGCAGCTCAGGACGGTACGAGCTTGCAACTAATGAAAAACTGTTTTTT. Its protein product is CASSSGRYELATNEKLFF.

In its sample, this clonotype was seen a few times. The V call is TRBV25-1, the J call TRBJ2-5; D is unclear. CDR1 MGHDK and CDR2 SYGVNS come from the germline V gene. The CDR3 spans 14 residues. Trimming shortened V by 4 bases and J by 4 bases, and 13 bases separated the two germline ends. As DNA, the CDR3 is TGTGCCAGCAGTGTCGTTGGCCCGGGAGAGACCCAGTACTTC. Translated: CASSVVGPGETQYF.

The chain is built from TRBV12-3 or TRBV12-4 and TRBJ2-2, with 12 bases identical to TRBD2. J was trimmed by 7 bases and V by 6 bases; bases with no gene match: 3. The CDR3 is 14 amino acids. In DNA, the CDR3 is TGTGCCAGCAGCCCGGGACTAGCGGGCGGGGAGCTGTTTTTT. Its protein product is CASSPGLAGGELFF.

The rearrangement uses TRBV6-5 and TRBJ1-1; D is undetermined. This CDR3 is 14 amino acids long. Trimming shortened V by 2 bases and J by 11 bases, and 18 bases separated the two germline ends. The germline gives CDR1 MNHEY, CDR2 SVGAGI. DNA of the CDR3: TGTGCCAGCAGTTACAGTAGGGATTCGGTGAATGCTTTCTTT. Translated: CASSYSRDSVNAFF.

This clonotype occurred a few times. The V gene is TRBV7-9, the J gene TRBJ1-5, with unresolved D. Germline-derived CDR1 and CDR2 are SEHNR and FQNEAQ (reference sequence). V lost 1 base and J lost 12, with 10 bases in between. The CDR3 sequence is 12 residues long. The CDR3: CASSLEARSQHF. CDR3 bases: TGTGCCAGCAGCTTAGAAGCCAGGAGCCAGCATTTT.

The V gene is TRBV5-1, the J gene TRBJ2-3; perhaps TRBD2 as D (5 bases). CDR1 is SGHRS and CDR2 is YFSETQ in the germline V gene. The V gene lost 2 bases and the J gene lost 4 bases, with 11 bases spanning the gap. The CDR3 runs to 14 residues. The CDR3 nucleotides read TGCGCCAGCAGCTTTGGCGGAGGTCCAGATACGCAGTATTTT. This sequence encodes CASSFGGGPDTQYF. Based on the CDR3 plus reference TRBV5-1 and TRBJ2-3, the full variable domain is KAGVTQTPRYLIKTRGQQVTLSCSPISGHRSVSWYQQTPGQGLQFLFEYFSETQRNKGNFPGRFSGRQFSNSRSEMNVSTLELGDSALYLCASSFGGGPDTQYFGPGTRLTVL.

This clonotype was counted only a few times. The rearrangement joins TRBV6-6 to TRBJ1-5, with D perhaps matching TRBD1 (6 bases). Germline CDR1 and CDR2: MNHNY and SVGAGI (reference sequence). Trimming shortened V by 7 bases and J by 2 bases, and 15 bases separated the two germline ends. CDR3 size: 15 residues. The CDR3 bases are TGTGCCAGCACCAAAGGGGGATTTGGCAATCAGCCCCAGCATTTT. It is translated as CASTKGGFGNQPQHF.

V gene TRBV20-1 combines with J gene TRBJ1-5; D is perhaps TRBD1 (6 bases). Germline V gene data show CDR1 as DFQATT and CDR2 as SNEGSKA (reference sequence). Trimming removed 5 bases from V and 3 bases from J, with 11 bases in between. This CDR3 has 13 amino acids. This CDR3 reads CSAENRDNQPQHF. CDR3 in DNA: TGCAGTGCTGAGAACAGGGACAATCAGCCCCAGCATTTT.